Each of the 25 T cell receptor beta chains below was sequenced from the same sample in a study of shared clonotypes between healthy human individuals. Generated by immunoSEQ multiplex PCR, the TCRdb table keeps only in-frame clones and is missing some. The data show approximately 2.5 million clones, roughly 93% seen once. The specimen sequenced was naive CD4+ T cells from PBMCs. As for subset: CD45RA+ positively selected. The origin of the receptors is a man aged 18-30 years in good health. Some clones in this sample may be carry-over from other donors' samples.

This chain uses TRBV29-1 with TRBJ2-5; no reliable D call. Germline CDR1 is SQVTM and CDR2 is ANQGSEA. V was shortened by 7 bases and J by 5 bases, with 20 bases between the two germline ends. The CDR3 extends over 14 amino acids. The CDR3 protein is CSARLGTALETQYF. CDR3 in DNA: TGCAGCGCCCGCTTGGGTACCGCCTTGGAGACCCAGTACTTC.

The rearrangement joins TRBV11-2 to TRBJ2-3; no reliable D call. Germline V lookup: CDR1 SGHAT, CDR2 FQNNGV. The V gene lost 0 bases and the J gene lost 0 bases, with 13 bases spanning the gap. The CDR3 loop spans 17 amino acids. CDR3 region: CASSLDPPGPSTDTQYF. CDR3 coding DNA: TGTGCCAGCAGCTTAGACCCCCCCGGCCCTAGCACAGATACGCAGTATTTT.

The chain couples TRBV20-1 to TRBJ2-1; D may be TRBD1 or TRBD2 (6 bases each). This CDR3 region has 11 residues. The V and J ends lost 6 bases and 8 bases respectively, with 11 bases between them. Germline CDR1 DFQATT, CDR2 SNEGSKA (reference sequence). This CDR3 reads CSAEGGHEQFF. The CDR3 DNA reads TGCAGTGCCGAGGGGGGCCATGAGCAGTTCTTC.

The chain employs TRBV6-5 and TRBJ1-1, with D maybe TRBD1 (5 bases). The CDR3 is made up of 13 amino acids. V dropped 8 bases and J dropped 5 bases, with 15 bases sitting between them. CDR1 MNHEY and CDR2 SVGAGI come from the germline V gene. The CDR3 reads CASARTGGTEAFF. The DNA for the CDR3 is TGTGCCAGCGCTCGAACAGGAGGAACTGAAGCTTTCTTT.

V usage is TRBV7-9 and J usage is TRBJ2-6, with D perhaps given as TRBD1 or TRBD2 (5 bases each). The V gene's germline CDR1 is SEHNR and CDR2 FQNEAQ (reference sequence). The V end was cut by 7 bases, the J end by 0 bases, with 19 bases between. The CDR3 covers 18 residues. The CDR3 region is CASTRWGTLDSGANVLTF. The CDR3 DNA is TGTGCCAGCACCCGATGGGGGACCTTAGACTCTGGGGCCAACGTCCTGACTTTC.

The chain couples TRBV19 to TRBJ1-1; 10 nucleotides match TRBD1. Germline CDR1 and CDR2: LNHDA and SQIVND (reference sequence). The CDR3 sequence is 15 residues long. V was pared by 5 bases and J by 5 bases, with 8 bases of the junction left unmatched. As DNA, the CDR3 is TGTGCCAGTAGTCGACGACAGGGGGCGAGGACTGAAGCTTTCTTT. It yields the protein CASSRRQGARTEAFF. Based on the CDR3 plus reference TRBV19 and TRBJ1-1, the full variable domain is DGGITQSPKYLFRKEGQNVTLSCEQNLNHDAMYWYRQDPGQGLRLIYYSQIVNDFQKGDIAEGYSVSREKKESFPLTVTSAQKNPTAFYLCASSRRQGARTEAFFGQGTRLTVV.

The chain couples TRBV5-1 to TRBJ1-3; no clear D. V dropped 0 bases and J dropped 0 bases, with 16 bases sitting between them. The CDR3 length is 18 residues. Per the germline V gene, CDR1 is SGHRS and CDR2 is YFSETQ. The DNA for the CDR3 is TGCGCCAGCAGCTTGGTAGTGTCTGGAGCTTCCTCTGGAAACACCATATATTTT. It yields the protein CASSLVVSGASSGNTIYF.

CDR3 nucleotide sequence: TGTGCCAGTAGTCCGGCAGGGGGCAATCAGCCCCAGCATTTT. As protein: CASSPAGGNQPQHF. This chain connects TRBV19 to TRBJ1-5, with D possibly being TRBD1 (6 bases). V was trimmed by 5 bases and J by 2 bases, leaving 10 bases between them. The CDR3 covers 14 residues. From germline, CDR1 is LNHDA and CDR2 SQIVND (reference sequence).

The chain links TRBV19 to TRBJ2-3; D might be TRBD1 (6 bases). This CDR3 comprises 17 residues. The ends were cut back, 4 bases at V and 6 bases at J, with 23 bases in the middle. From germline, CDR1 is LNHDA and CDR2 SQIVND (reference sequence). CDR3 sequence reads: CASSTAWDTPLEDTQYF. The CDR3 DNA reads TGTGCCAGTAGTACAGCTTGGGACACCCCCCTCGAGGATACGCAGTATTTT.

This rearrangement joins TRBV7-2 to TRBJ2-5; weak D call: TRBD1 (6 bases). The CDR3 covers 10 residues. V was pared by 4 bases and J by 9 bases, with 6 bases between. In germline, CDR1 is SGHTA, CDR2 FQGNSA. CDR3 sequence reads: CASSSGAQYF. CDR3 DNA sequence: TGTGCCAGCAGCTCAGGGGCCCAGTACTTC. The full variable domain, its missing parts supplied by reference TRBV7-2 and TRBJ2-5, is GAGVSQSPSNKVTEKGKDVELRCDPISGHTALYWYRQSLGQGLEFLIYFQGNSAPDKSGLPSDRFSAERTGGSVSTLTIQRTQQEDSAVYLCASSSGAQYFGPGTRLLVL.

A word on this clone: Other DNA sequences in the same sample also yield this CDR3. The J gene is TRBJ2-7, the V gene TRBV28; D may be TRBD1 (6 bases). CDR3 length: 15 residues. The germline gives CDR1 MDHEN, CDR2 SYDVKM. V shed 2 bases and J shed 1 base, with 12 bases lying between them. For the CDR3, the DNA is TGTGCCAGCAGTTTAAGGGGGTCACTATCCTACGAGCAGTACTTC. Translating it yields CASSLRGSLSYEQYF.

The gene calls are TRBV2 and TRBJ2-1, with a possible D match to TRBD1 (5 bases). This CDR3 region has 15 residues. Deletions cut 5 bases from V and 6 bases from J, with 17 bases between. Germline V gives CDR1 SNHLY, CDR2 FYNNEI. The CDR3 bases are TGTGCCAGCAGTTTAACAGGTGGTCCCAGCAATGAGCAGTTCTTC. The encoded protein is CASSLTGGPSNEQFF.

Note on this clone: An end of the junction does not agree with germline; a read error may underlie this. The V call is TRBV30, the J call TRBJ2-5; tentatively, D is TRBD2 (6 bases). Germline values: CDR1 GTSNPN, CDR2 SVGIG (reference sequence). The length of the CDR3 is 15 residues. The chain's CDR3 is CAWRLSRLGGETRYF. The DNA for the CDR3 is TGTGCCTGGAGGCTCTCAAGGCTGGGAGGCGAGACCCGGTACTTC.

The chain employs TRBV6-5 and TRBJ1-1, with D maybe TRBD1 (5 bases). Per the germline V gene, CDR1 is MNHEY and CDR2 is SVGAGI. The CDR3 runs to 15 residues. Trimming pared 2 bases from V and 3 bases from J, leaving 13 bases between. The DNA of the CDR3 is TGTGCCAGCAGTTACGGGGCAGGGATGGACACTGAAGCTTTCTTT. Translation gives CASSYGAGMDTEAFF.

The rearrangement links TRBV6-5 to TRBJ1-2; no firm D call. The V gene's germline CDR1 is MNHEY and CDR2 SVGAGI. Trimming shortened V by 2 bases and J by 3 bases, and 13 bases separated the two germline ends. CDR3 length equals 15 residues. CDR3 coding DNA: TGTGCCAGCAGTTACCAACCCCTGAGGGACTATGGCTACACCTTC. Protein: CASSYQPLRDYGYTF.

The chain uses TRBV6-5 and TRBJ1-2, with 9 bases identical to TRBD1. The CDR3 has 14 amino acids. Germline V gene lookup returns CDR1 MNHEY and CDR2 SVGAGI. Trimming cost V 2 bases and J 7 bases; bases outside gene matches: 5. Written as DNA, the CDR3 is TGTGCCAGCAGTTACCAAGGGACAGGGTCTGGCTACACCTTC. It encodes CASSYQGTGSGYTF.

The rearrangement links TRBV4-1 to TRBJ2-1; 8 nucleotides match TRBD1. The CDR3 has 16 residues. CDR1 MGHRA and CDR2 YSYEKL come from the germline V gene. V was clipped by 4 bases and J by 7 bases; unmatched bases: 12. Here the CDR3 reads CASSPRDRTGSNEQFF. CDR3 bases: TGCGCCAGCAGCCCCCGGGATCGGACAGGGTCAAATGAGCAGTTCTTC.

V usage is TRBV6-1 and J usage is TRBJ1-5; D not certain. Germline CDR1 MNHNS, CDR2 SASEGT. The CDR3 covers 13 residues. The V end lost 6 bases, the J end lost 7 bases, and 13 bases lay between the germline ends. The CDR3 sequence is CASRVAGTQPQHF. The DNA for the CDR3 is TGTGCCAGCAGGGTAGCGGGCACGCAGCCCCAGCATTTT.

V and J are TRBV28 and TRBJ2-5; either TRBD1 or TRBD2 may fit D (5 bases each). CDR3 length equals 12 residues. Germline V lookup: CDR1 MDHEN, CDR2 SYDVKM. V was trimmed by 7 bases and J by 4 bases, leaving 10 bases between them. In nucleotides, the CDR3 is TGTGCCAGCAAACGAGGGGTAGAGACCCAGTACTTC. This encodes CASKRGVETQYF.

The CDR3 loop reads CASSYSGTGGPYEQYF. The CDR3 DNA is TGTGCCAGCAGTTACTCGGGGACAGGGGGTCCCTACGAGCAGTACTTC. The chain has TRBV6-5 and TRBJ2-7, with TRBD1 identical over 11 bases. The CDR3 is 16 amino acids. Germline V CDR1 and CDR2: MNHEY, SVGAGI. V lost 0 bases to trimming and J lost 2 bases; unmatched junction nucleotides: 3.

With respect to this clone: Other DNA sequences in this sample translate to the same CDR3. This chain joins TRBV5-1 and TRBJ1-5; D ambiguous. Germline V gene data show CDR1 as SGHRS and CDR2 as YFSETQ. There are 15 residues in the CDR3. V shed 0 bases and J shed 2 bases, with 9 bases lying between them. In DNA form, the CDR3 reads TGCGCCAGCAGCTTGGGGGCAGGAGGCAATCAGCCCCAGCATTTT. Residues: CASSLGAGGNQPQHF.

The CDR3 DNA reads TGTGCCAGCAGCTTGGTGCGCGGAGCGGAGACCCAGTACTTC. It codes for CASSLVRGAETQYF. The chain couples TRBV5-4 to TRBJ2-5, with no clear D. Trimming took off 0 bases at V and 5 bases at J, with 11 bases between the two ends. Germline CDR1 SGHNT, CDR2 YYREEE (reference sequence). The CDR3 length is 14 residues.

On this clone itself: The sample holds other DNA sequences that translate to the same CDR3. This chain uses TRBV2 with TRBJ2-2; 8 positions agree with TRBD1. This CDR3 has 15 amino acids. Unmatched junction bases numbered 3, after V lost 5 bases and J lost 1 base. Germline V lookup: CDR1 SNHLY, CDR2 FYNNEI. The DNA for the CDR3 is TGTGCCAGCAGTTGGGACAGGTTGAACACCGGGGAGCTGTTTTTT. This translates into CASSWDRLNTGELFF.

The rearrangement uses TRBV4-3 and TRBJ2-3, with D unresolved. V was shortened by 4 bases and J by 0 bases, with 11 bases between the two germline ends. The CDR3 has 15 residues. Germline loops: CDR1 LGHNA, CDR2 YSLEER. The CDR3 nucleotides are TGCGCCAGCAGCCTGCGACTCAGTAGCACAGATACGCAGTATTTT. Translated, it gives CASSLRLSSTDTQYF.

J is TRBJ1-2 and V is TRBV5-1, with D possibly TRBD1 on 5 matching bases. CDR3 size: 12 residues. The V gene lost 3 bases and the J gene lost 7 bases, with 10 bases spanning the gap. Germline V lookup: CDR1 SGHRS, CDR2 YFSETQ. In DNA form, the CDR3 reads TGCGCCAGCAGCTATTCGGGACCTGGCTACACCTTC. Amino acid sequence: CASSYSGPGYTF. Combining the CDR3 with reference TRBV5-1 and TRBJ1-2 gives the whole variable domain KAGVTQTPRYLIKTRGQQVTLSCSPISGHRSVSWYQQTPGQGLQFLFEYFSETQRNKGNFPGRFSGRQFSNSRSEMNVSTLELGDSALYLCASSYSGPGYTFGSGTRLTVV.